Following are 16 T cell receptor beta chains from one sample sequenced in a study of T-cell reconstitution after alpha-beta-depleted transplantation in children. A library of TCRbeta sequences, prepared with unique molecular identifiers, was generated. TCRdb itself ran the PCR reads through MiXCR, one entry per CDR3 protein. The table lists roughly 500,000 distinct CDR3 sequences, around 16% of them singletons. Sequenced here: PBMCs from the stem cell graft donor, sampled from the stem cell graft. Source of these receptors: a human donor who donated a stem cell graft to a child with acute lymphoblastic leukemia.

This clonotype was counted a few times. Compared with germline, one end of the junction differs, possibly owing to a read error. The chain links TRBV7-9 to TRBJ2-1, with D tentatively TRBD2 (7 bases). The length of the CDR3 is 11 residues. CDR1 is SEHNR, CDR2 FQNEAQ, per germline (reference sequence). In nucleotides, the CDR3 is TGTGCCAGCAGCTGGGGGGGCGCGGGTCGCTTC. Protein product: CASSWGGAGRF. The full variable domain, its missing parts supplied by reference TRBV7-9 and TRBJ2-1, is DTGVSQNPRHKITKRGQNVTFRCDPISEHNRLYWYRQTLGQGPEFLTYFQNEAQLEKSRLLSDRFSAERPKGSFSTLEIQRTEQGDSAMYLCASSWGGAGRFGPGTRLTVL.

CDR3 sequence (DNA): TGCAGTGCTATTAGCGGGAGCCCCTACGAGCAGTACTTC. Residues: CSAISGSPYEQYF. V gene TRBV20-1 combines with J gene TRBJ2-7; 9 positions match TRBD2. Looked up from germline, CDR1 is DFQATT and CDR2 is SNEGSKA (reference sequence). This CDR3 has 13 amino acids. V lost 4 bases to trimming and J lost 2 bases; unmatched junction nucleotides: 3.

CDR3 residues: CSARDPGYVAGAWNNEQFF. Written as DNA, the CDR3 is TGCAGTGCTAGAGATCCTGGGTATGTTGCGGGAGCATGGAACAATGAGCAGTTCTTC. This chain joins TRBV20-1 and TRBJ2-1; 7 bases align to TRBD2. The CDR3 has 19 residues. The germline gives CDR1 DFQATT, CDR2 SNEGSKA (reference sequence). V was pared by 0 bases and J by 5 bases, with 19 bases of the junction left unmatched.

The gene calls are TRBV18 and TRBJ2-5; a possible D gene is TRBD2 (5 bases). CDR1 and CDR2 (germline): KGHSH, LQKENI. The CDR3 runs to 14 residues. V was cut by 4 bases and J by 6 bases, with 15 bases left in between. The CDR3 nucleotides read TGTGCCAGCTCACAACCCTCTAGACTACAGACCCAGTACTTC. Its translation is CASSQPSRLQTQYF. Complete variable domain (other parts from reference TRBV18 and TRBJ2-5): NAGVMQNPRHLVRRRGQEARLRCSPMKGHSHVYWYRQLPEEGLKFMVYLQKENIIDESGMPKERFSAEFPKEGPSILRIQQVVRGDSAAYFCASSQPSRLQTQYFGPGTRLLVL.

This clonotype was picked up a small number of times. The chain combines TRBV29-1 with TRBJ2-1; TRBD2 agrees at 8 bases. This CDR3 region has 17 residues. V lost 6 bases and J lost 0; bases outside the gene matches: 13. The germline CDR1 and CDR2 sequences are SQVTM and ANQGSEA. CDR3 in DNA: TGCAGCGTCCTGGGAGGGGCGGGAGGTAGCTCCTACAATGAGCAGTTCTTC. Residues: CSVLGGAGGSSYNEQFF.

The J gene is TRBJ2-3, the V gene TRBV6-1, with 7 nucleotides matching TRBD2. Germline CDR1 reads MNHNS; CDR2 reads SASEGT. V was clipped by 5 bases and J by 0 bases; unmatched bases: 5. The CDR3 length is 15 residues. CDR3 nucleotides: TGTGCCAGCAGTCCGGGAGGTCTTAGCACAGATACGCAGTATTTT. Its translation is CASSPGGLSTDTQYF.

This clonotype has just a few counts. V usage is TRBV5-1 and J usage is TRBJ2-1; D is perhaps TRBD1 or TRBD2 (5 bases each). CDR1 is SGHRS, CDR2 YFSETQ, per germline. V lost 0 bases, J lost 6 bases, and 10 bases lay in between. This CDR3 spans 14 amino acids. The CDR3 DNA is TGCGCCAGCAGCTTGGTGGGACCCGTCAATGAGCAGTTCTTC. This gives the protein CASSLVGPVNEQFF.

This clonotype has a handful of counts. The J gene is TRBJ1-1, the V gene TRBV7-2, with no clear D. V was cut by 0 bases and J by 0 bases, with 11 bases left in between. The CDR3 contains 16 residues. CDR1 SGHTA and CDR2 FQGNSA come from the germline V gene. CDR3 DNA: TGTGCCAGCAGCTTAGCCCGGAGAGCTATGAACACTGAAGCTTTCTTT. This gives the protein CASSLARRAMNTEAFF.

This clonotype was found a few times. V and J are TRBV7-8 and TRBJ1-1; unclear D gene. Per the germline V gene, CDR1 is SGHVS and CDR2 is FQNEAQ. V lost 3 bases and J 1 base, leaving 6 bases between the germline ends. The CDR3 runs 13 residues. The CDR3 DNA follows: TGTGCCAGCAGCTTTACGGAGAACACTGAAGCTTTCTTT. Protein: CASSFTENTEAFF.

The chain has TRBV27 and TRBJ2-7; D may be TRBD1 (5 bases). Germline V gene sequence: CDR1 MNHEY, CDR2 SMNVEV (reference sequence). The CDR3 consists of 14 residues. V lost 3 bases and J lost 3, with 12 bases in between. CDR3 DNA: TGTGCCAGCAGTTTCCTGGGGCTTGGCTACGAGCAGTACTTC. Translated, it gives CASSFLGLGYEQYF.

This clonotype occurred a few times. The rearrangement joins TRBV7-2 to TRBJ2-3, with 10 positions matching TRBD1. J lost 4 bases, V lost 5 bases, and 0 bases had no gene match. Germline assignment: CDR1 SGHTA and CDR2 FQGNSA. The CDR3 has 13 amino acids. CDR3: CASSGQGADTQYF. CDR3 nucleotide sequence: TGTGCCAGCAGCGGACAGGGGGCAGATACGCAGTATTTT.

The genes are TRBV20-1 and TRBJ2-5, with no clear D. Trimming shortened V by 3 bases and J by 5 bases, and 4 bases separated the two germline ends. Germline lookup yields CDR1 DFQATT and CDR2 SNEGSKA (reference sequence). This CDR3 has 10 residues. The CDR3 nucleotides read TGCAGTGCTAGCGCTGAGACCCAGTACTTC. Its protein product is CSASAETQYF.

This clonotype was recorded a few times. The junction shows a germline mismatch at one end, possibly a read error. The chain carries TRBV7-9 and TRBJ2-7, with TRBD1 matching 7 bases. The CDR3 has 14 amino acids. Germline assignment: CDR1 SEHNR and CDR2 FQNEAQ (reference sequence). This CDR3 is CASSLATGAGEQYF. DNA for the CDR3: TGTGCCAGCAGTTTAGCCACAGGGGCCGGAGAGCAGTACTTC.

This clonotype has ten or more counts. This rearrangement joins TRBV28 to TRBJ2-1; D could derive from TRBD1 or TRBD2 (5 bases each). Germline V gene lookup returns CDR1 MDHEN and CDR2 SYDVKM. V shed 2 bases and J shed 2 bases, with 10 bases lying between them. The CDR3 loop spans 15 amino acids. The CDR3 loop reads CASSLEGQPYNEQFF. The CDR3 DNA sequence: TGTGCCAGCAGTTTAGAGGGGCAACCCTACAATGAGCAGTTCTTC. Full variable domain (rest looked up from reference TRBV28 and TRBJ2-1): DVKVTQSSRYLVKRTGEKVFLECVQDMDHENMFWYRQDPGLGLRLIYFSYDVKMKEKGDIPEGYSVSREKKERFSLILESASTNQTSMYLCASSLEGQPYNEQFFGPGTRLTVL.

On this clonotype: A much larger clone differs by one base, so this may be a read error. V usage is TRBV11-2 and J usage is TRBJ1-1; D call uncertain. V lost 0 bases and J 1 base, leaving 6 bases between the germline ends. This CDR3 is built from 14 residues. The germline CDR1 and CDR2 sequences are SGHAT and FQNNGV. This CDR3 is CASSLEVSNTEAFF. CDR3 in DNA: TGTGCCAGCAGCTTAGAGGTCTCGAACACTGAAGCTTTCTTT. Full variable domain (remainder filled in from reference TRBV11-2 and TRBJ1-1): EAGVAQSPRYKIIEKRQSVAFWCNPISGHATLYWYQQILGQGPKLLIQFQNNGVVDDSQLPKDRFSAERLKGVDSTLKIQPAKLEDSAVYLCASSLEVSNTEAFFGQGTRLTVV.

This clonotype was observed a few times. The genes are TRBV10-3 and TRBJ2-7; 13 bases fit TRBD2. The CDR3 totals 16 residues. Germline CDR1 is ENHRY and CDR2 is SYGVKD. V shed 8 bases and J 0 bases; nucleotides not matched to a gene: 7. The CDR3 DNA sequence: TGTGCCATCTCGCCAGGGACTAGCGGGAACTCCTACGAGCAGTACTTC. Translated, it gives CAISPGTSGNSYEQYF.